The text below deals with one TCR beta chain. Its antigen is undetermined. This CDR3 spans 13 amino acids. Trimming pared 6 bases from V and 9 bases from J, leaving 17 bases between. This record comes from a study of sequential checkpoint blockade in melanoma. Study-wide background: TCRβ was sequenced from DNA of approximately 91 pretreatment tumors. Matched biopsies came pretreatment and at week 13 for some 22 patients.

Clones were read by immunoSEQ multiplex PCR, and TCRdb kept only the in-frame ones, dropping some. The sample consists of about 5,000 clones, about 26% of them appearing once. Treatment described: randomized to nivolumab then ipilimumab (arm A) or the reverse (arm B). DNA-damaging chemotherapy had not been given to any patient beforehand. Study-wide findings and caveats: Pretreatment TIL clonality tracked with response in the nivolumab-first arm.

Sequencing was performed on tumor tissue (inferred from file names), taken from a patient given nivolumab and ipilimumab in sequence. The J gene is TRBJ1-1, the V gene TRBV23-1, with D possibly TRBD1 on 5 matching bases. TRBV23-1 is noted as an ORF with a role that remains uncertain. This receptor was obtained from a human donor with melanoma. The CDR3 here is CASSLVGGAKAFF. CDR3 coding DNA: TGCGCCAGCAGCTTGGTTGGGGGTGCTAAAGCTTTCTTT.